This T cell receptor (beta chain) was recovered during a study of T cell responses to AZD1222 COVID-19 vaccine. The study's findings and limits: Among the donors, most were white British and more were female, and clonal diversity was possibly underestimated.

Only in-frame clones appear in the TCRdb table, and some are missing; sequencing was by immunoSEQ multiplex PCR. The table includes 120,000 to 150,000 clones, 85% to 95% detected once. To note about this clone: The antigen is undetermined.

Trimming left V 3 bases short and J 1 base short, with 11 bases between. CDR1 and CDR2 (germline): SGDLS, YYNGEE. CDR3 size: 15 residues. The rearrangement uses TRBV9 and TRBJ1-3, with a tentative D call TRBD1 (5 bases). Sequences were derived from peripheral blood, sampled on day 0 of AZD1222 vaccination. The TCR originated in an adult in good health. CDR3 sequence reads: CASSARDFSGNTIYF. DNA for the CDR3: TGTGCCAGCAGCGCCAGGGATTTTTCTGGAAACACCATATATTTT.